This entry concerns a single T cell receptor (beta chain). Its recognized antigen is unknown. No base quality values were provided; no much bigger clone lies one nucleotide off. For sequencing of the TCRbeta CDR3 region, genomic DNA was extracted from the sorted cells. The immunoSEQ Assay was used for sequencing of TCRbeta CDR3 regions. The source is immuneACCESS, and TCRdb retained only in-frame sequences with V and J called. Part of the clones is not carried over; for the studies checked, unresolved V genes explain less than half of this, and the remainder is unexplained. The sample records 65,000 to 95,000 clones, around nine tenths of which are singletons. The biggest ten clones account for 4.5% to 5% of the sample. Patients with autoimmune disease history or receiving systemic immunosuppression were excluded from the trial. Peripheral blood for TCR sequencing was collected from all dose cohorts at baseline, on cycle 4 day 1, and on cycle 7 day 1. The samples were drawn from a first-in-human, open-label, multicenter phase I dose-escalation trial of ivuxolimab. Adults with locally advanced or metastatic melanoma, renal cell carcinoma, hepatocellular carcinoma or head and neck squamous cell carcinoma were enrolled in the trial. Before TCR sequencing, CD4+ and CD8+ T cells were separately sorted from peripheral blood.

This specimen comes from a study of OX40 agonist ivuxolimab in advanced cancers. A note on the overall study: Ivuxolimab was a fully human IgG2 agonistic monoclonal antibody targeting the costimulatory receptor OX40 (CD134). Patients were allowed to have had prior anti-PD-1, anti-PD-L1 or anti-CTLA-4 therapy, and 30% to 40% of the dose-escalation patients had been treated with checkpoint inhibitors. The dose-escalation cohort was roughly 83% male with a mean age of around 62 years, ranging from roughly 20 to 85. Partial responses occurred in three dose-escalation patients: two with cutaneous melanoma and one with hepatocellular carcinoma. Of the approximately 53 patients in dose escalation, some 20 had hepatocellular carcinoma, some 15 had melanoma, 9 had renal cell carcinoma and 9 had head and neck cancer. Intravenous ivuxolimab was administered to patients every 2 weeks at six dose levels: 0.01, 0.1, 0.3, 1.5, 3 and 10 mg/kg. Peripheral TCRbeta sequencing aimed to test whether ivuxolimab altered TCR sequence diversity and caused clonal T-cell expansion. The paper describes the monotherapy dose-escalation part (N of about 47 patients) of the phase I trial of ivuxolimab. What the authors observed across the whole study: Low levels of normalized T-cell clonal expansion were also seen in some patients who did not respond. After ivuxolimab, more expanded clones were found on average in CD8+ T cells than in CD4+ T cells. Partial responders in the 0.1-3.0 mg/kg groups had among the lowest normalized peripheral clonal expansion, especially among CD8+ T cells. At doses of 0.1 to 3.0 mg/kg, clonal expansion of both CD4+ and CD8+ T cells in blood was seen between baseline and week 6. Which antigens the clonally expanded peripheral T cells were specific for was not determined.

The clonotype was recovered from an adult with an advanced solid tumor such as melanoma, head and neck, liver or kidney cancer. The specimen comprised CD4+ or CD8+ T cells sorted from blood, sampled in a trial of the OX40 agonist ivuxolimab.

The CDR3 corresponds to CASSLTGTSYEQYF. The nucleotide sequence is TGTGCCAGCTCACTCACCGGGACTTCCTACGAGCAGTACTTC. The sequence links TRBV18 to TRBJ2-7; tentative D gene TRBD2, with 6 bases matching. V is cut by 4 bases and J by 1 base, and the space between the germline ends is 11 bases. The germline V gene provides CDR1 KGHSH and CDR2 LQKENI. The CDR3 numbers 14 residues from cysteine through phenylalanine. Solely the CDR3 DNA is kept, with 42 bases framed from the first base.